What follows describes a single T cell receptor (beta chain). The antigen is unknown. Other DNA sequences within the sample encode an identical CDR3. PCR used 60 Vbeta primers and 13 Jbeta primers. Some clones are missing from TCRdb's copy, which holds only in-frame ones; the method was immunoSEQ multiplex PCR. The data contain more than 150,000 clones, less than 90% of them seen just once; the ten biggest clones take up 1.6%. The entry originates in a study of cytomegalovirus exposure and HLA in healthy donors. The CDR3 consists of 15 residues. The V and J ends lost 0 bases and 1 base respectively, with 9 bases between them. Per germline, CDR1 SGHRS and CDR2 YFSETQ. Study outcomes and limitations: Some V segments could not be told apart, so they were left out, TRBV6-2 and TRBV6-3 among them. CMV serostatus was the sole immune exposure information available.

The sequenced sample was PBMCs. This receptor was obtained from a man between 45 and 60 years old in good health and CMV-seronegative. The chain couples TRBV5-1 to TRBJ2-3; maybe TRBD1 (5 bases). The DNA of the CDR3 is TGCGCCAGCAGCTTGGGGCAGGGCGGCACAGATACGCAGTATTTT. Translating it yields CASSLGQGGTDTQYF. Complete variable domain (other parts from reference TRBV5-1 and TRBJ2-3): KAGVTQTPRYLIKTRGQQVTLSCSPISGHRSVSWYQQTPGQGLQFLFEYFSETQRNKGNFPGRFSGRQFSNSRSEMNVSTLELGDSALYLCASSLGQGGTDTQYFGPGTRLTVL.